The 7 T cell receptor beta chains reported below all come from one sample, sequenced in a study of cytomegalovirus exposure and HLA in healthy donors. Vbeta (60) and Jbeta (13) primers were used in the PCR. Profiling relied on immunoSEQ multiplex PCR, and the TCRdb table lists in-frame clones only, not all of them. The data show about 35,000 clones, less than 85% seen once. The source material was PBMCs. The receptors come from a male donor in good health and CMV-seronegative.

This sequence joins TRBV6-6 and TRBJ2-7; perhaps TRBD2 as D (6 bases). The CDR3 contains 12 residues. V dropped 9 bases and J dropped 2 bases, with 11 bases sitting between them. From germline, CDR1 is MNHNY and CDR2 SVGAGI (reference sequence). Here the CDR3 DNA reads TGTGCCAGTGGGGAGGCCGCCTACGAGCAGTACTTC. Its translation is CASGEAAYEQYF.

CDR3 protein: CASSLDGTYQPQHF. CDR3 coding DNA: TGCGCCAGCAGCTTGGATGGTACTTATCAGCCCCAGCATTTT. The rearrangement links TRBV5-1 to TRBJ1-5; D is ambiguous. This CDR3 has 14 residues. Germline V lookup: CDR1 SGHRS, CDR2 YFSETQ. Between the trimmed V and J ends, which lost 0 bases and 5 bases, there was a span of 9 bases.

This sequence joins TRBV27 and TRBJ1-2; 8 nucleotides line up with TRBD1. V lost 5 bases, J lost 8 bases, and 7 bases stayed unmatched. The germline gives CDR1 MNHEY, CDR2 SMNVEV (reference sequence). The CDR3 has 13 residues. This CDR3 reads CASSPDRGNGYTF. In DNA, the CDR3 is TGTGCCAGCAGTCCCGACAGGGGTAACGGCTACACCTTC.

The chain's CDR3 is CASSQEGDARQPQHF. CDR3 DNA sequence: TGTGCCAGCAGCCAAGAGGGTGATGCGCGGCAGCCCCAGCATTTT. The gene calls are TRBV4-2 and TRBJ1-5; D ambiguous. Germline V gene data show CDR1 as LGHNA and CDR2 as YNFKEQ. V lost 0 bases to trimming and J lost 7 bases, with 13 bases between them. The CDR3 length is 15 residues.

Only a few counts were recorded for this clone. The chain uses TRBV30 and TRBJ1-1; D not resolved. CDR3 size: 13 residues. Germline-derived CDR1 and CDR2 are GTSNPN and SVGIG (reference sequence). V lost 0 bases and J 1 base, leaving 6 bases between the germline ends. CDR3 residues: CAWSVPGNTEAFF. The CDR3 coding sequence is TGTGCCTGGAGTGTACCCGGGAACACTGAAGCTTTCTTT.

The chain carries TRBV2 and TRBJ2-7; no definite D call. The CDR3 is 13 residues long. Trimming took 6 bases from V and 6 from J, leaving 15 bases between them. Germline loops: CDR1 SNHLY, CDR2 FYNNEI. CDR3 nucleotide sequence: TGTGCCAGCAGCTACACAGAATCCGGCGAGCAGTACTTC. Its translation is CASSYTESGEQYF.

The rearrangement uses TRBV2 and TRBJ2-7; 7 bases line up with TRBD2. Germline V gives CDR1 SNHLY, CDR2 FYNNEI. V lost 6 bases and J lost 0; bases outside the gene matches: 11. The CDR3 loop spans 16 amino acids. The CDR3 DNA sequence: TGTGCCAGCAGCGTCTGGGGAGGGGAGAACTCCTACGAGCAGTACTTC. Translating gives CASSVWGGENSYEQYF.